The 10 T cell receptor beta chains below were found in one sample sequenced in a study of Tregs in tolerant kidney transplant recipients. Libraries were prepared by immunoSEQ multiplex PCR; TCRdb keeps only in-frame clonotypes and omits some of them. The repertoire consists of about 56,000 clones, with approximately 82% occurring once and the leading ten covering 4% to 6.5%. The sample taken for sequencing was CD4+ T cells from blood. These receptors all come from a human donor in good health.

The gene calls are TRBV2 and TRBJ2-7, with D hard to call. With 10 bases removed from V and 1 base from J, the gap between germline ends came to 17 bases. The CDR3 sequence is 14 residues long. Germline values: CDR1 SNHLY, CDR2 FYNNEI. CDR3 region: CATRRIGNSYEQYF. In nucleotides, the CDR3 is TGTGCCACCCGGCGGATAGGGAATTCCTACGAGCAGTACTTC.

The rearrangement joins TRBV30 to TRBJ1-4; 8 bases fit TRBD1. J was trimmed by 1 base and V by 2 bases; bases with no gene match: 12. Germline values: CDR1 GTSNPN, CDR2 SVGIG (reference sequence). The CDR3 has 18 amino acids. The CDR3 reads CAWSLSARGTGTNEKLFF. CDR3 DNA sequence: TGTGCCTGGAGTTTGTCAGCCCGAGGGACAGGAACTAATGAAAAACTGTTTTTT.

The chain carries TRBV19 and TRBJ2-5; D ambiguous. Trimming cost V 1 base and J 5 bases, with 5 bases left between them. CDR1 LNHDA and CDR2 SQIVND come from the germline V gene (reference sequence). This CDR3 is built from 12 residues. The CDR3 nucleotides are TGTGCCAGTAGTATAGCTGGGGAGACCCAGTACTTC. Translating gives CASSIAGETQYF.

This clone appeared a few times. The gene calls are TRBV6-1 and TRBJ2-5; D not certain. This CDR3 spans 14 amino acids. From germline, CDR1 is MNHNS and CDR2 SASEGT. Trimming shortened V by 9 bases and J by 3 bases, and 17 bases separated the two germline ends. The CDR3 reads CARRLYGRKETQYF. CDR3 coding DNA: TGTGCCAGAAGGTTGTATGGCAGAAAAGAGACCCAGTACTTC.

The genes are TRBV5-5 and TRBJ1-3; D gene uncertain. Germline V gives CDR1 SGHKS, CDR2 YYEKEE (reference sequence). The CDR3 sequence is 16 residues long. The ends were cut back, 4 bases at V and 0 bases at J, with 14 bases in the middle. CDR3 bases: TGTGCCAGCAGCCCTCTGGGTTCGGTCTCTGGAAACACCATATATTTT. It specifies CASSPLGSVSGNTIYF.

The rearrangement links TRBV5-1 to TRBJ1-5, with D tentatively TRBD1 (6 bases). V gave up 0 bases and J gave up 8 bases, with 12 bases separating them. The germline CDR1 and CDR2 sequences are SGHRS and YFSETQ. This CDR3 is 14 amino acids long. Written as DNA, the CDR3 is TGCGCCAGCAGCTTGGCGGCAGGGGAAAAGCCCCAGCATTTT. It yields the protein CASSLAAGEKPQHF.

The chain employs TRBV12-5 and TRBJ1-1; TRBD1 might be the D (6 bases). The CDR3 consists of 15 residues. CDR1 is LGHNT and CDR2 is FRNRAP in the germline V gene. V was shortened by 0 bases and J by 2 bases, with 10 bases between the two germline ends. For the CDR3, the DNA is TGTGCTAGTGGTTTGGTAAGGGGGGCCAACACTGAAGCTTTCTTT. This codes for CASGLVRGANTEAFF.

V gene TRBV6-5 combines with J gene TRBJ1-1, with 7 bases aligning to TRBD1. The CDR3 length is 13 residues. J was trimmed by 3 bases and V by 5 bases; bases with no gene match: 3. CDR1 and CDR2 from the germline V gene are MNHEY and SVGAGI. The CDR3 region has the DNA TGTGCCAGCAGTCGGGGACAGCACACTGAAGCTTTCTTT. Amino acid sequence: CASSRGQHTEAFF.

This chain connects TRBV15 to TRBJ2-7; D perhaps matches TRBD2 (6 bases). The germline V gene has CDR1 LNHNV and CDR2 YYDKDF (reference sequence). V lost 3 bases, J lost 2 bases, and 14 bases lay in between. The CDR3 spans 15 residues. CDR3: CATSSTAAGPYEQYF. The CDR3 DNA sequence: TGTGCCACCAGCAGTACGGCGGCGGGACCCTACGAGCAGTACTTC.

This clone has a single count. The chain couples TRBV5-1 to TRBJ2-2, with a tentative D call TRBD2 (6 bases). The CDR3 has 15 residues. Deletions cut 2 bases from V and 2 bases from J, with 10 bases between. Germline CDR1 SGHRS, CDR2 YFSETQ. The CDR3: CASSFSEGNTGELFF. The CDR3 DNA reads TGCGCCAGCAGCTTTTCGGAGGGTAACACCGGGGAGCTGTTTTTT.